These 23 T cell receptor beta chains came from one sample sequenced in a study of response to subunit inactivated influenza vaccine. TCRdb reanalysed the RT-PCR reads using MiXCR and keeps one entry per CDR3 protein. The sample records 500,000 to 550,000 distinct CDR3 sequences, under 25% being singletons. This sample was also put to use in a study of T cells expressing NK-cell markers. From that paper: Researchers built TCR beta cDNA using 5'RACE template switching with UMIs.

Specimen: CD4+ T cells sorted from PBMCs, collected 11 to 12 days after vaccination. These receptors all stem from a man aged 50-60 years who received an inactivated influenza vaccine.

V usage is TRBV9 and J usage is TRBJ1-1; 9 nucleotides line up with TRBD1. The CDR3 has 15 residues. J was trimmed by 5 bases and V by 0 bases; bases with no gene match: 5. The V gene's germline CDR1 is SGDLS and CDR2 YYNGEE. CDR3 coding DNA: TGTGCCAGCAGCGTAGAGGGACAGGGTCTTACTGAAGCTTTCTTT. It encodes CASSVEGQGLTEAFF. The full variable domain, in which reference TRBV9 and TRBJ1-1 provide the parts outside the CDR3, is DSGVTQTPKHLITATGQRVTLRCSPRSGDLSVYWYQQSLDQGLQFLIQYYNGEERAKGNILERFSAQQFPDLHSELNLSSLELGDSALYFCASSVEGQGLTEAFFGQGTRLTVV.

The chain carries TRBV28 and TRBJ2-5, with 8 positions matching TRBD1. Germline CDR1 reads MDHEN; CDR2 reads SYDVKM. There are 16 residues in the CDR3. Unmatched junction bases numbered 10, after V lost 2 bases and J lost 5 bases. The CDR3 region has the DNA TGTGCCAGCAGTTTAGCTGGACAGGGCCGAGGGGAGACCCAGTACTTC. Protein sequence: CASSLAGQGRGETQYF.

This clonotype was detected a few times. This rearrangement joins TRBV29-1 to TRBJ2-5; D tentatively reads TRBD1 or TRBD2 (5 bases each). V dropped 3 bases and J dropped 4 bases, with 15 bases sitting between them. This CDR3 has 14 amino acids. The germline CDR1 and CDR2 sequences are SQVTM and ANQGSEA. CDR3 nucleotide sequence: TGCAGCGTTGAGGGACCCAGGCCGGGAGAGACCCAGTACTTC. This sequence encodes CSVEGPRPGETQYF. Looking up the rest from reference TRBV29-1 and TRBJ2-5 gives the full variable domain: SAVISQKPSRDICQRGTSLTIQCQVDSQVTMMFWYRQQPGQSLTLIATANQGSEATYESGFVIDKFPISRPNLTFSTLTVSNMSPEDSSIYLCSVEGPRPGETQYFGPGTRLLVL.

This clonotype was picked up a small number of times. The chain has TRBV6-1 and TRBJ2-5; tentatively, D is TRBD1 (6 bases). V was cut by 8 bases and J by 5 bases, with 15 bases left in between. Germline CDR1 MNHNS, CDR2 SASEGT. This CDR3 is built from 13 residues. Here the CDR3 reads CASARQDRETQYF. The DNA for the CDR3 is TGTGCCAGCGCTAGACAGGATCGGGAGACCCAGTACTTC.

CDR3 nucleotide sequence: TGTGCCAGCAGCGTCCGAGGGGTCGGGATTAGACACTCTGAAGCTTTCTTT. It translates to CASSVRGVGIRHSEAFF. The chain has TRBV9 and TRBJ1-1, with TRBD1 as a possible D gene (5 bases). Trimming left V 2 bases short and J 6 bases short, with 23 bases between. The CDR3 length is 17 residues. Germline CDR1 reads SGDLS; CDR2 reads YYNGEE. Filled out from reference TRBV9 and TRBJ1-1, the complete variable domain reads DSGVTQTPKHLITATGQRVTLRCSPRSGDLSVYWYQQSLDQGLQFLIQYYNGEERAKGNILERFSAQQFPDLHSELNLSSLELGDSALYFCASSVRGVGIRHSEAFFGQGTRLTVV.

The genes are TRBV9 and TRBJ2-3; D is possibly TRBD1 or TRBD2 (5 bases each). Germline lookup yields CDR1 SGDLS and CDR2 YYNGEE. Trimming stripped 1 base from V and 6 bases from J, with 12 bases between. The CDR3 spans 14 residues. The CDR3 DNA follows: TGTGCCAGCAGCGTACTGGTTGGGGGTGATACGCAGTATTTT. This encodes CASSVLVGGDTQYF. The full variable domain, rest sourced from reference TRBV9 and TRBJ2-3, is DSGVTQTPKHLITATGQRVTLRCSPRSGDLSVYWYQQSLDQGLQFLIQYYNGEERAKGNILERFSAQQFPDLHSELNLSSLELGDSALYFCASSVLVGGDTQYFGPGTRLTVL.

The chain carries TRBV20-1 and TRBJ2-7; possible D gene TRBD2, 5 bases. CDR1 DFQATT and CDR2 SNEGSKA come from the germline V gene (reference sequence). This CDR3 is built from 13 residues. V shed 6 bases and J shed 5 bases, with 17 bases lying between them. The CDR3 DNA reads TGCAGTGCCCAGAGGGCAGGTTTTGACGAGCAGTACTTC. This translates into CSAQRAGFDEQYF.

A few counts support this clonotype. The chain has TRBV5-4 and TRBJ2-2, with TRBD1 identical over 9 bases. CDR1 and CDR2 (germline): SGHNT, YYREEE (reference sequence). V lost 4 bases, J lost 6 bases, and 10 bases stayed unmatched. The CDR3 has 16 amino acids. CDR3 DNA sequence: TGTGCCAGCAGCCATACAGGGGGCGCGTATGCCGGGGAGCTGTTTTTT. Translated, it gives CASSHTGGAYAGELFF.

This clonotype was seen just once. The gene calls are TRBV11-2 and TRBJ2-5; 8 bases match TRBD1. V shed 4 bases and J 4 bases; nucleotides not matched to a gene: 8. The CDR3 sequence is 15 residues long. The germline V gene encodes CDR1 SGHAT and CDR2 FQNNGV. The CDR3, as DNA: TGTGCCAGCAGCTATGGACAGGGATCACGAGAGACCCAGTACTTC. This gives the protein CASSYGQGSRETQYF.

This clonotype was picked up a small number of times. This chain uses TRBV24-1 with TRBJ2-5; TRBD1 matches 10 bases. This CDR3 is built from 14 residues. Germline lookup yields CDR1 KGHDR and CDR2 SFDVKD. The J segment lost 6 bases and the V segment lost 4 bases, leaving 4 bases of the junction unmatched. CDR3 sequence (DNA): TGTGCCACCAGTGAAGACAGGGGGCTACAGACCCAGTACTTC. This translates into CATSEDRGLQTQYF.

The chain joins TRBV27 to TRBJ2-5; the match to TRBD2 covers 7 bases. Germline V gene lookup returns CDR1 MNHEY and CDR2 SMNVEV (reference sequence). Losses at the gene ends were 4 bases for V and 3 bases for J; bases not matched to a gene: 5. This CDR3 has 14 amino acids. The CDR3 nucleotides are TGTGCCAGCAGTTCGTTGCTAGCGGAAGAGACCCAGTACTTC. Protein: CASSSLLAEETQYF.

This clonotype was seen a handful of times. The V call is TRBV14, the J call TRBJ2-3, with D unclear. Between the trimmed V and J ends, which lost 1 base and 10 bases, there was a span of 6 bases. The germline gives CDR1 SGHDN, CDR2 FVKESK. This CDR3 has 11 residues. CDR3 nucleotide sequence: TGTGCCAGCAGCCAAGTTCAGGCGCAGTATTTT. Encoded protein: CASSQVQAQYF.

V usage is TRBV5-1 and J usage is TRBJ2-7; 14 nucleotides align to TRBD2. Germline trimming cut 3 bases from V and 9 bases from J; bases unmatched to any gene: 5. This CDR3 spans 14 amino acids. Per the germline V gene, CDR1 is SGHRS and CDR2 is YFSETQ. DNA of the CDR3: TGCGCCAGCAGCTGGGAGACTAGCGGGAGGGGGCAGTACTTC. Residues: CASSWETSGRGQYF.

In this sample, this clonotype turned up a few times. The chain couples TRBV4-1 to TRBJ1-6, with D unresolved. The length of the CDR3 is 17 residues. V lost 2 bases and J 0 bases, leaving 11 bases between the germline ends. Germline V gene data show CDR1 as MGHRA and CDR2 as YSYEKL. The CDR3 is CASSQFVLSSYNSPLHF. CDR3 DNA sequence: TGCGCCAGCAGCCAATTCGTTCTCAGCTCCTATAATTCACCCCTCCACTTT.

V is TRBV4-2 and J is TRBJ1-5, with D possibly matching TRBD1 (6 bases). This CDR3 has 15 residues. The germline gives CDR1 LGHNA, CDR2 YNFKEQ. The V end lost 2 bases, the J end lost 3 bases, and 11 bases lay between the germline ends. CDR3 nucleotides: TGTGCCAGCAGCCAACCTCAGGGGTTCAATCAGCCCCAGCATTTT. The encoded protein is CASSQPQGFNQPQHF.

V is TRBV3-1 and J is TRBJ2-4; 8 bases fit TRBD2. The CDR3 has 15 amino acids. V dropped 2 bases and J dropped 7; count of bases not matched to a gene: 7. CDR1 is LGHDT, CDR2 YNNKEL, per germline (reference sequence). The CDR3 nucleotides are TGTGCCAGCAGCCAACCGGGACTAGGAGTGAACATTCAGTACTTC. Protein sequence: CASSQPGLGVNIQYF.

This clonotype has more than one count but fewer than ten. The V and J genes are TRBV27 and TRBJ2-1; D uncertain. The CDR3 is made up of 13 amino acids. Germline assignment: CDR1 MNHEY and CDR2 SMNVEV (reference sequence). Trimming removed 3 bases at V and 7 bases at J, with 10 bases between. CDR3 DNA sequence: TGTGCCAGCAGTTTCCATGGGTCTAATGAGCAGTTCTTC. It encodes CASSFHGSNEQFF.

There are a few counts of this clonotype. DNA for the CDR3: TGTGCCACCAGCAGAGGAGCGGACAGCCGTCAAAACATTCAGTACTTC. Its protein is CATSRGADSRQNIQYF. The chain recombines TRBV15 with TRBJ2-4; maybe TRBD1 (6 bases). From germline, CDR1 is LNHNV and CDR2 YYDKDF (reference sequence). Trimming left V 1 base short and J 5 bases short, with 15 bases between. The CDR3 totals 16 residues.

The V and J genes are TRBV13 and TRBJ2-3; D is uncertain. The CDR3 extends over 14 amino acids. The V and J ends lost 5 bases and 2 bases respectively, with 11 bases between them. Germline loops: CDR1 PRHDT, CDR2 FYEKMQ (reference sequence). The CDR3 reads CASSRTKNTDTQYF. CDR3 sequence (DNA): TGTGCCAGCAGCCGTACTAAGAACACAGATACGCAGTATTTT.

The chain couples TRBV2 to TRBJ2-5; the match to TRBD2 covers 11 bases. CDR1 and CDR2 (germline): SNHLY, FYNNEI. The ends lost 6 bases at V and 4 bases at J; junction bases unmatched: 4. The CDR3 consists of 14 residues. The CDR3 nucleotides read TGTGCCAGCAGGGGTACTAGCGGGAGAGAGACCCAGTACTTC. Translation gives CASRGTSGRETQYF.

This clonotype was counted between two and nine times. Here the CDR3 DNA reads TGTGCCAGCAGTGAAAACCGCCCGTTCGATAGCAATCAGCCCCAGCATTTT. Amino acids: CASSENRPFDSNQPQHF. This sequence joins TRBV6-1 and TRBJ1-5; no clear D gene. The length of the CDR3 is 17 residues. Trimming cost V 2 bases and J 0 bases, with 14 bases left between them. Germline assignment: CDR1 MNHNS and CDR2 SASEGT.

The chain links TRBV6-2 or TRBV6-3 to TRBJ2-3; D might be TRBD2 (6 bases). This CDR3 is 15 amino acids long. Germline CDR1 reads MNHEY; CDR2 reads SVGEGT. V was pared by 2 bases and J by 1 base, with 10 bases between. DNA for the CDR3: TGTGCCAGCAGTTACGACGGGGGAGGCACAGATACGCAGTATTTT. Encoded protein: CASSYDGGGTDTQYF.

V gene TRBV27 combines with J gene TRBJ2-2; TRBD1 agrees at 10 bases. V was clipped by 6 bases and J by 0 bases; unmatched bases: 1. Germline CDR1 MNHEY, CDR2 SMNVEV (reference sequence). This CDR3 is 15 amino acids long. CDR3 loop: CASRTGGANTGELFF. The CDR3 nucleotides read TGTGCCAGCAGGACAGGGGGCGCGAACACCGGGGAGCTGTTTTTT.